Listed below are T cell receptor beta chains from one sample, sequenced in a study of type 1 regulatory T cells. TCRdb reprocessed the reads via MiXCR and lists one record per CDR3 protein. The sample carries approximately 14,000 distinct CDR3 sequences, about an eighth recorded once. Their antigen targets remain unknown. What was sequenced was cultured T cells, either the whole culture or a sorted T cell fraction (not recorded which). These receptors were taken from a human donor in good health. Both conserved end residues are part of each CDR3. The D gene is left open where the match is weak. Clone size is given for some rows only: seen once, a few or many times, or a class if the clone is expanded.

j_call d_call v_call clone_size cdr3_nt cdr3_aa
TRBJ1-5 . TRBV21-1 medium-sized TGTGCCAGCAGCAAACGTCGAGCCGAAAGGCAGCCCCAGCATTTT CASSKRRAERQPQHF
TRBJ1-5 . TRBV2 many TGTGCCAGCGGGGGCAGATATAGCAATCAGCCCCAGCATTTT CASGGRYSNQPQHF
TRBJ1-1 TRBD1 TRBV10-2 . TGCGCCAGCGGCCGACAGGGATATACTGAAGCTTTCTTT CASGRQGYTEAFF
TRBJ2-1 TRBD2 TRBV5-1 . TGCGCCAGCAGCCCCATAGCGGGTGGCTCCTACAATGAGCAGTTCTTC CASSPIAGGSYNEQFF
TRBJ2-1 . TRBV7-2 many TGTGCCAGCAGTCCAGGGGTTTTGTCCTACAATGAGCAGTTCTTC CASSPGVLSYNEQFF
TRBJ2-7 TRBD2 TRBV27 few TGTGCCAGCAGTTTATCGGGCGGCGGTAGGGCTAGCGGGTTGTACGAGCAGTACTTC CASSLSGGGRASGLYEQYF
TRBJ2-1 . TRBV7-3 . TGTGCCAGCAGGTCCGGTGGCAATGAGCAGTTCTTC CASRSGGNEQFF
TRBJ1-1 TRBD1 TRBV13 many TGTGCCAGCAGCCGGGGACAGGAAGCCTTCTTT CASSRGQEAFF
TRBJ1-5 . TRBV12-3/TRBV12-4 many TGTGCCAGCAGTTCCCGCGGGAGCCGCAATCAGCCCCAGCATTTT CASSSRGSRNQPQHF
TRBJ2-5 . TRBV14 many TGTGCCAGCAGCCAAGAAATGGAGACCCAGTACTTC CASSQEMETQYF
TRBJ2-1 TRBD1 TRBV5-5 many TGTGCCAGCAGACCGGGACAGGGGGCGTATGAGCAGTTCTTC CASRPGQGAYEQFF
TRBJ1-3 . TRBV18 . TGTGCCAGCTCACCAGGGTCCGTCTCTGGAAACACCATATATTTT CASSPGSVSGNTIYF
TRBJ2-5 TRBD2 TRBV9 many TGTGCCAGCAGCGTCGGAGCCCTAGCGGGACAAGAGACCCAGTACTTC CASSVGALAGQETQYF
TRBJ2-5 . TRBV4-1 many TGCGCCAGCAGCCAAACCTCCCATGCGAGGGTTTTGGAGACCCAGTACTTC CASSQTSHARVLETQYF
TRBJ2-7 . TRBV5-1 many TGCGCCAGCAGCTTGGCCGTGGCCAGCGGACAGTCTTACGAGCAGTACTTC CASSLAVASGQSYEQYF
TRBJ1-1 . TRBV5-6 many TGTGCCAGCAGCTCCGACCATGGGACTGAAGCTTTCTTT CASSSDHGTEAFF
TRBJ1-3 . TRBV7-8 many TGTGCCAGCAGCCCTGCCGGGAATCCCCCTGGAAACACCATATATTTT CASSPAGNPPGNTIYF
TRBJ1-6 . TRBV7-3 few TGTGCCAGCAGCTTAAGAGGCCCCAATTCACCCCTCCACTTT CASSLRGPNSPLHF
TRBJ2-1 . TRBV5-6 few TGTGCCAGCAGCCCATACCATCACAATGAGCAGTTCTTC CASSPYHHNEQFF
TRBJ1-1 . TRBV3-1 large TGTGCCAGCAAGGGTTCGGAGAACACTGAAGCTTTCTTT CASKGSENTEAFF
TRBJ2-1 TRBD1 TRBV18 many TGTGCCAGCTCACCTCAAACAGGGGGCGCGGCGGCCTACAATGAGCAGTTCTTC CASSPQTGGAAAYNEQFF
TRBJ1-5 . TRBV18 medium-sized TGTGCCAGCTCACTGTTAGCGGGGAGCAATCAGCCCCAGCATTTT CASSLLAGSNQPQHF
TRBJ1-1 . TRBV4-2 . TGTGCCAGCAGCCAAGATCGGCAGGGAGCTTTCTTT CASSQDRQGAFF
TRBJ1-2 TRBD1 TRBV4-2 many TGTGCCAGCAGCCAAGATAGGACAGGAGAGAATGGCTACACCTTC CASSQDRTGENGYTF
TRBJ2-3 . TRBV20-1 many TGCAGTGCTAGAGGGGGCGGGATTGGCACAGATACGCAGTATTTT CSARGGGIGTDTQYF
TRBJ2-1 . TRBV5-5 many TGTGCCAGCAGCTTGTCGATCGTAGGGGGGAATGAGCAGTTCTTC CASSLSIVGGNEQFF
TRBJ2-1 . TRBV3-1 many TGTGCCAGCAGCTGGGACCACAACAATGAGCAGTTCTTC CASSWDHNNEQFF
TRBJ1-1 . TRBV27 once TGTGCCAGCAGTGGACTGCTGAACACTGAAGCTTTCTTT CASSGLLNTEAFF